This T cell receptor (beta chain) emerged from a study of breast tumors, draining lymph nodes, adjacent tissues. Regarding this clonotype: At one end the junction does not follow the germline gene, possibly because of a read error.

CDR1 DFQATT and CDR2 SNEGSKA come from the germline V gene (reference sequence). There are 12 residues in the CDR3. TCRdb processed the multiplex PCR reads anew with MiXCR; each CDR3 protein has one entry. Among roughly 110,000 distinct CDR3 sequences listed, about 31% were seen once. Breast cancer patients provided tissue from their axillary draining lymph nodes. The sequencing input was axillary lymph node tissue. This sequence joins TRBV20-1 and TRBJ1-3; D is undetermined. This clonotype originated in a female donor with breast cancer. Some clones in this sample may be carry-over from other donors' samples. The CDR3 DNA is TGCAGTGCTAGCATTCACGGAAGCACCATATATTTT. Translated: CSASIHGSTIYF.